A selection of T cell receptor beta chains follows, all from one sample in a study of T cells after yellow fever vaccination. Each CDR3 protein is one row after TCRdb ran MiXCR on the 5' RACE reads. In the table there are 300,000 to 350,000 distinct CDR3 sequences, under 5% of which are singletons. The sample in question was PBMCs, obtained 5 days after the yellow fever booster vaccination. The receptors were sampled from a man between 18 and 35 years old who received the YFV17D yellow fever vaccine. The CDR3 runs from the conserved cysteine through the conserved F or W. A D gene is named only where the DNA matches it firmly. Size is omitted from some rows. Given values are once, few, many or a class for expanded clones.

TRBJ2-3 TRBV5-1 . TRBD1 CASSLSGQEYDTQYF TGCGCCAGCAGCTTGTCAGGACAGGAGTATGATACGCAGTATTTT
TRBJ2-2 TRBV7-6 many TRBD1 CASSPFTGGGNTGELFF TGTGCCAGCAGCCCATTCACAGGGGGCGGGAACACCGGGGAGCTGTTTTTT
TRBJ1-1 TRBV5-1 . . CASSLFSTQQAFF TGCGCCAGCAGCTTGTTTTCCACCCAGCAAGCTTTCTTT
TRBJ1-1 TRBV5-1 few . CASSSPGRRGAFF TGCGCCAGCAGCTCCCCGGGACGGCGGGGAGCTTTCTTT
TRBJ2-1 TRBV5-1 many TRBD2 CASSLSLAGYNEQFF TGCGCCAGCAGCTTGAGTCTAGCGGGATACAATGAGCAGTTCTTC
TRBJ1-4 TRBV4-3 many TRBD1 CASSQVYRGHEKLFF TGCGCCAGCAGCCAAGTTTACAGGGGGCATGAAAAACTGTTTTTT
TRBJ1-5 TRBV7-8 . . CASSQGPLRTHQPQHF TGTGCCAGCAGCCAGGGGCCCCTTCGAACCCATCAGCCCCAGCATTTT
TRBJ2-6 TRBV28 few . CASSLRSVGIAGANVLTF TGTGCCAGCAGTTTACGGTCGGTCGGGATCGCCGGGGCCAACGTCCTGACTTTC
TRBJ1-6 TRBV9 . TRBD1 CASSVGTGGAGDSPLHF TGTGCCAGCAGCGTCGGGACAGGGGGCGCCGGGGATTCACCCCTCCACTTT
TRBJ2-3 TRBV5-1 few . CASSPRDSQGTDTQYF TGCGCCAGCAGCCCCCGGGACTCCCAAGGCACAGATACGCAGTATTTT
TRBJ1-2 TRBV5-1 few . CASSLAGAVGYTF TGCGCCAGCAGCTTGGCCGGGGCAGTCGGCTACACCTTC
TRBJ2-1 TRBV5-1 many TRBD2 CASSWGGTDNEQFF TGCGCCAGCTCCTGGGGAGGGACGGACAATGAGCAGTTCTTC
TRBJ2-3 TRBV4-1 . . CASSQGLWASVNTDTQYF TGCGCCAGCAGCCAGGGGTTGTGGGCTAGCGTCAACACAGATACGCAGTATTTT
TRBJ2-7 TRBV19 . TRBD1 CASSPGQGWEQYF TGTGCCAGTAGTCCCGGACAGGGTTGGGAGCAGTACTTC
TRBJ2-2 TRBV20-1 few TRBD1 CSAIRDRRTGELFF TGCAGTGCAATACGGGACAGGCGCACCGGGGAGCTGTTTTTT
TRBJ2-5 TRBV4-2 . . CASSQDLLVQETQYF TGTGCCAGCAGCCAAGATCTGCTTGTCCAAGAGACCCAGTACTTC
TRBJ1-2 TRBV7-9 few . CASSWIQGDYGYTF TGTGCCAGCAGTTGGATACAGGGAGACTATGGCTACACCTTC
TRBJ1-2 TRBV4-3 . . CASSQDLLGNYGYTF TGCGCCAGCAGCCAAGACCTTCTTGGGAACTATGGCTACACCTTC
TRBJ1-1 TRBV4-3 few . CASSLGGINTEAFF TGCGCCAGCAGCCTCGGAGGGATCAACACTGAAGCTTTCTTT
TRBJ2-3 TRBV9 . . CASTTGFLTDTQYF TGTGCCAGCACCACGGGGTTCCTCACAGATACGCAGTATTTT
TRBJ1-1 TRBV4-1 many . CASSRYPDGLNTEAFF TGCGCCAGCAGCCGCTACCCGGACGGACTGAACACTGAAGCTTTCTTT
TRBJ1-4 TRBV20-1 few . CSARPPSGVREKLFF TGCAGTGCTAGACCGCCATCAGGGGTTAGAGAAAAACTGTTTTTT
TRBJ2-3 TRBV5-1 . . CASSLEDTVDTQYF TGCGCCAGCAGCTTGGAGGACACCGTTGATACGCAGTATTTT
TRBJ1-1 TRBV10-3 few TRBD1 CAVTPGQLNTEAFF TGTGCCGTAACTCCGGGACAGTTGAACACTGAAGCTTTCTTT
TRBJ2-1 TRBV5-1 . . CASSSRGVSSYNEQFF TGCGCCAGCAGCTCGAGAGGGGTGAGCTCCTACAATGAGCAGTTCTTC
TRBJ1-1 TRBV12-3/TRBV12-4 few TRBD1 CASSFKGAGNTEAFF TGTGCCAGCAGTTTCAAGGGGGCGGGGAACACTGAAGCTTTCTTT
TRBJ2-2 TRBV7-2 . . CASSLSPLVTGELFF TGTGCCAGCAGCTTATCACCTCTGGTTACCGGGGAGCTGTTTTTT
TRBJ1-5 TRBV4-3 . . CASSRHKGQPQHF TGCGCCAGCAGCCGCCACAAGGGTCAGCCCCAGCATTTT
TRBJ1-1 TRBV9 few . CASSVGSGTGRLNTEAFF TGTGCCAGCAGCGTAGGATCCGGAACAGGACGATTGAACACTGAAGCTTTCTTT
TRBJ2-3 TRBV7-3 few . CASSLLGSSSDTQYF TGTGCCAGCAGCTTATTGGGTTCTTCTTCGGATACGCAGTATTTT
TRBJ2-7 TRBV5-1 few TRBD2 CASSSGTSGSYEQYF TGCGCCAGCAGCTCCGGGACTAGCGGGTCCTACGAGCAGTACTTC
TRBJ2-5 TRBV10-2 few . CASSESRQGRQETQYF TGCGCCAGCAGTGAGTCGAGGCAGGGGCGTCAAGAGACCCAGTACTTC
TRBJ2-7 TRBV30 few TRBD1 CAWTKGAALGQYF TGTGCCTGGACCAAGGGGGCGGCATTGGGGCAGTACTTC
TRBJ2-2 TRBV5-6 few . CASREGRLWRAHAGELFF TGTGCCAGCAGAGAGGGGCGTTTGTGGAGGGCTCACGCCGGGGAGCTGTTTTTT
TRBJ1-3 TRBV20-1 . . CSAPEGLRWDTIYF TGCAGTGCCCCTGAGGGCCTCAGATGGGACACCATATATTTT
TRBJ1-3 TRBV4-3 . . CASSQEPGRTPGNTIYF TGCGCCAGCAGCCAAGAGCCGGGTAGGACCCCTGGAAACACCATATATTTT
TRBJ2-1 TRBV7-2 many TRBD2 CASSSGLAGANEQFF TGTGCCAGCAGCTCGGGACTAGCGGGGGCAAATGAGCAGTTCTTC
TRBJ1-2 TRBV3-1 few TRBD1 CASSQPDRTNGYTF TGTGCCAGCAGCCAACCGGACAGGACTAATGGCTACACCTTC
TRBJ2-5 TRBV3-1 . TRBD1 CASSQGLDRTQETQYF TGTGCCAGCAGCCAAGGCCTGGACAGGACGCAAGAGACCCAGTACTTC
TRBJ1-3 TRBV18 few TRBD1 CASSPGTGRSGNTIYF TGTGCCAGCTCCCCCGGGACAGGGCGGTCTGGAAACACCATATATTTT
TRBJ1-1 TRBV3-1 few . CASSSRDKNTEAFF TGTGCCAGCAGCAGCCGGGACAAAAACACTGAAGCTTTCTTT
TRBJ2-5 TRBV6-5 few . CASSYNQETQYF TGTGCCAGCAGTTACAACCAAGAGACCCAGTACTTC
TRBJ2-7 TRBV12-3/TRBV12-4 many TRBD2 CASSPFIAGGHEQYF TGTGCCAGCAGTCCTTTCATAGCGGGGGGGCACGAGCAGTACTTC
TRBJ2-2 TRBV12-3/TRBV12-4 few . CASSLGTHTGELFF TGTGCCAGCAGTTTAGGGACTCATACCGGGGAGCTGTTTTTT
TRBJ2-3 TRBV19 few . CASNSGVGYSTDTQYF TGTGCCAGTAATAGCGGCGTCGGATATAGCACAGATACGCAGTATTTT
TRBJ2-5 TRBV11-2 many . CASSLVGRGVLGETQYF TGTGCCAGCAGCTTAGTCGGCAGGGGAGTATTAGGAGAGACCCAGTACTTC
TRBJ2-1 TRBV29-1 . TRBD1 CSVEVRDRTHYNEQFF TGCAGCGTTGAAGTCAGGGACAGGACCCACTACAATGAGCAGTTCTTC
TRBJ2-3 TRBV20-1 . . CSARGAYGTDTQYF TGCAGTGCTAGAGGGGCGTACGGCACAGATACGCAGTATTTT
TRBJ2-7 TRBV5-4 . . CASSRREGTYEQYF TGTGCCAGCAGTCGGAGGGAAGGGACCTACGAGCAGTACTTC
TRBJ1-4 TRBV25-1 few . CASSDGREKLFF TGTGCCAGCAGTGACGGACGGGAAAAACTGTTTTTT
TRBJ2-7 TRBV6-5 many TRBD1 CASSLDRVYEQYF TGTGCCAGCAGCCTGGACAGGGTCTACGAGCAGTACTTC
TRBJ2-3 TRBV24-1 . TRBD2 CATSDSSGGIADTQYF TGTGCCACCAGTGATTCTAGCGGGGGGATTGCAGATACGCAGTATTTT
TRBJ2-2 TRBV6-4 many . CASSDRTGELFF TGTGCCAGCAGTGATCGCACCGGGGAGCTGTTTTTT
TRBJ1-1 TRBV29-1 few . CSVEPGWTEAFF TGCAGCGTTGAGCCAGGGTGGACTGAAGCTTTCTTT
TRBJ2-5 TRBV5-4 many . CASSSAGETQYF TGTGCCAGCAGCTCGGCTGGGGAGACCCAGTACTTC
TRBJ2-1 TRBV6-2/TRBV6-3 . . CASSRWGTNEQFF TGTGCCAGCAGCCGATGGGGAACCAATGAGCAGTTCTTC
TRBJ2-3 TRBV29-1 few TRBD1 CSVRYPGGNTQYF TGCAGCGTACGCTATCCAGGGGGAAATACGCAGTATTTT
TRBJ2-3 TRBV20-1 few . CSARDVKASTDTQYF TGCAGTGCTAGAGATGTAAAGGCAAGCACAGATACGCAGTATTTT
TRBJ2-7 TRBV7-9 few . CASSKGRGSYEQYF TGTGCCAGCAGCAAAGGACGGGGTTCCTACGAGCAGTACTTC